The 4 T cell receptor beta chains listed next were all sequenced from one sample in a study of blood T cell repertoires in COVID-19 (dated by TCRdb to 2020 to 2022). Libraries came from the immunoSEQ multiplex PCR assay. TCRdb limited this immuneACCESS table to in-frame rearrangements with V and J called. A share of clones is missing; checked studies link under half to unresolved V genes, and the rest is unexplained. This sample has a few hundred thousand clones in its table, and about 87% of those were observed once. The top ten clonotypes cover 5.5% to 7% of the sample. Specimen: peripheral blood. The receptors derive from a woman in her twenties or thirties who had recovered from COVID-19.

J is TRBJ1-2 and V is TRBV30; a weak D match, TRBD1 (6 bases). CDR1 and CDR2 (germline): GTSNPN, SVGIG (reference sequence). Between the trimmed V and J ends, which lost 3 bases and 6 bases, there was a span of 17 bases. The CDR3 is 14 amino acids. The CDR3 DNA follows: TGTGCCTGGAGGTCGTGGGACAATAGAGATGGCTACACCTTC. This gives the protein CAWRSWDNRDGYTF.

The chain is built from TRBV27 and TRBJ2-6; 10 bases line up with TRBD1. The V gene's germline CDR1 is MNHEY and CDR2 SMNVEV (reference sequence). The CDR3 covers 19 residues. With 5 bases clipped from V and 0 bases from J, the junction kept 10 bases outside the gene matches. CDR3 bases: TGTGCCAGCAGTCAGGACAGGGGGAAAGGCGCCTCTGGGGCCAACGTCCTGACTTTC. This codes for CASSQDRGKGASGANVLTF.

This chain links TRBV6-2 or TRBV6-3 with TRBJ2-2; D uncertain. With 5 bases removed from V and 3 bases from J, the gap between germline ends came to 4 bases. The CDR3 has 12 amino acids. Germline V gene lookup returns CDR1 MNHEY and CDR2 SVGEGT. As DNA, the CDR3 is TGTGCCAGCAGTCCATACACCGGGGAGCTGTTTTTT. It encodes CASSPYTGELFF.

This chain joins TRBV28 and TRBJ1-4; D is possibly TRBD1 (6 bases). Germline values: CDR1 MDHEN, CDR2 SYDVKM. The CDR3 extends over 17 amino acids. Trimming took 2 bases from V and 5 from J, leaving 18 bases between them. The chain's CDR3 is CASSLGLRQAFNEKLFF. CDR3 bases: TGTGCCAGCAGTTTAGGTTTACGACAGGCCTTCAATGAAAAACTGTTTTTT.